Listed here are 9 T cell receptor beta chains from one sample, sequenced in a study of CD8 T cells in Susac syndrome. RNA, at about 0.45 to 1 ug, was reverse transcribed with random hexamers. Each CDR3 protein is one row after TCRdb ran MiXCR on the immunoSEQ multiplex PCR reads. The sample has tens of thousands of distinct CDR3 sequences, roughly 94% seen once. The sequencing sample was made of CD8+ T cells from PBMCs. The receptors were sampled from a human donor with Susac syndrome.

V usage is TRBV9 and J usage is TRBJ2-2; TRBD2 might be the D (6 bases). This CDR3 spans 14 amino acids. V lost 2 bases and J lost 4, with 9 bases in between. The V gene's germline CDR1 is SGDLS and CDR2 YYNGEE. CDR3 bases: TGTGCCAGCAGCGTGACGCGGGGCACCGGGGAGCTGTTTTTT. It is translated as CASSVTRGTGELFF. The full variable domain, in which reference TRBV9 and TRBJ2-2 provide the parts outside the CDR3, is DSGVTQTPKHLITATGQRVTLRCSPRSGDLSVYWYQQSLDQGLQFLIQYYNGEERAKGNILERFSAQQFPDLHSELNLSSLELGDSALYFCASSVTRGTGELFFGEGSRLTVL.

This clonotype was observed a single time. The chain is built from TRBV14 and TRBJ2-7, with 9 bases that match TRBD2. Germline V gene data show CDR1 as SGHDN and CDR2 as FVKESK. The CDR3 totals 16 residues. Trimming removed 6 bases from V and 5 bases from J; junction bases left unmatched: 14. This CDR3 reads CASSFLAGLGTHEQYF. In nucleotides, the CDR3 is TGTGCCAGCAGTTTCCTAGCGGGACTTGGGACCCACGAGCAGTACTTC.

The chain carries TRBV12-3 or TRBV12-4 and TRBJ2-2; D gene uncertain. The CDR3 loop spans 12 amino acids. V shed 2 bases and J shed 7 bases, with 5 bases lying between them. CDR3 sequence (DNA): TGTGCCAGCAGTTTAACATACGGGGAGCTGTTTTTT. Encoded protein: CASSLTYGELFF.

This chain links TRBV27 with TRBJ2-3; weak D call: TRBD2 (6 bases). V was trimmed by 6 bases and J by 0 bases, leaving 16 bases between them. This CDR3 contains 16 residues. CDR1 and CDR2 (germline): MNHEY, SMNVEV (reference sequence). DNA for the CDR3: TGTGCCAGCAGCCCATTAGCGGAGCCAAGCACAGATACGCAGTATTTT. It translates to CASSPLAEPSTDTQYF.

The chain recombines TRBV19 with TRBJ1-1; D uncertain. The CDR3 spans 13 residues. V was trimmed by 1 base and J by 2 bases, leaving 5 bases between them. Germline values: CDR1 LNHDA, CDR2 SQIVND (reference sequence). The chain's CDR3 is CASSIALNTEAFF. The CDR3 DNA reads TGTGCCAGTAGTATAGCACTCAACACTGAAGCTTTCTTT.

This clonotype is a singleton in its sample. The chain uses TRBV12-3 or TRBV12-4 and TRBJ2-7; the D is unclear. The CDR3 is made up of 12 amino acids. V lost 3 bases and J lost 3, with 6 bases in between. CDR3 region: CASSFNYYEQYF. DNA of the CDR3: TGTGCCAGCAGTTTTAACTACTACGAGCAGTACTTC.

The CDR3 DNA reads TGTGCCAGCAGTCGGCGTCTTAAGGGGACTTATGGCTACACCTTC. Protein sequence: CASSRRLKGTYGYTF. The rearrangement links TRBV12-3 or TRBV12-4 to TRBJ1-2, with D possibly matching TRBD1 (5 bases). V lost 5 bases to trimming and J lost 5 bases, with 18 bases between them. The CDR3 has 15 amino acids.

The rearrangement joins TRBV27 to TRBJ1-1, with D unresolved. Germline CDR1 and CDR2: MNHEY and SMNVEV (reference sequence). The CDR3 has 15 amino acids. V was clipped by 1 base and J by 6 bases, with 15 bases between them. The CDR3 DNA reads TGTGCCAGCAGTTTATTGTCGGATCCCGTCGCTGAAGCTTTCTTT. Residues: CASSLLSDPVAEAFF.

This clonotype was counted once. The chain is built from TRBV4-3 and TRBJ1-1; 8 nucleotides line up with TRBD1. Trimming took 2 bases from V and 3 from J; bases not matched to a gene: 8. This CDR3 spans 16 amino acids. The germline CDR1 and CDR2 sequences are LGHNA and YSLEER. The CDR3 sequence: CASSQRTGRRDTEAFF. CDR3 nucleotides: TGCGCCAGCAGCCAAAGGACAGGGCGGCGGGACACTGAAGCTTTCTTT.